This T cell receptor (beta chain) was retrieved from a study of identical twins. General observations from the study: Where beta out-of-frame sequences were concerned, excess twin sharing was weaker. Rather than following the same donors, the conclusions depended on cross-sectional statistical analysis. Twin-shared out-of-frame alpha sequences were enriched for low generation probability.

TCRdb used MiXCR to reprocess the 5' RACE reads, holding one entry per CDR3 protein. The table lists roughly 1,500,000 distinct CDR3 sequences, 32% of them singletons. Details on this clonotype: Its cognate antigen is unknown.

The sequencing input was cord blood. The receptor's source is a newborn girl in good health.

CDR3 sequence (DNA): TGTGCCAGCAGCCAACGGGGACTAGGGTCCTACGAGCAGTACTTC. Residues: CASSQRGLGSYEQYF. V is TRBV4-2 and J is TRBJ2-7; 8 bases line up with TRBD2. Trimming took 2 bases from V and 1 from J; bases not matched to a gene: 4. The CDR3 is made up of 15 amino acids. CDR1 LGHNA and CDR2 YNFKEQ come from the germline V gene.